Below, 6 T cell receptor beta chains from the same sample are listed, as sequenced in a study of T cell repertoires in cytomegalovirus infection. For these receptors, no antigen is known. TCRdb reprocessed the reads with MiXCR, giving one entry per CDR3 protein. The table records roughly 990,000 distinct CDR3 sequences, approximately 31% of them present only once. This specimen consisted of cultured CD8+ T cells from PBMCs, obtained from culture after CMV antigen stimulation. Receptor source: a human donor in good health (CMV status not recorded). Some clones in this sample may be carry-over from other donors' samples.

Only a few counts were recorded for this clonotype. This chain uses TRBV27 with TRBJ1-1; the D is unclear. V shed 8 bases and J shed 0 bases, with 16 bases lying between them. Looked up from germline, CDR1 is MNHEY and CDR2 is SMNVEV (reference sequence). This CDR3 region has 15 residues. CDR3 residues: CASARGRVMNTEAFF. CDR3 bases: TGTGCCAGCGCCCGAGGAAGAGTCATGAACACTGAAGCTTTCTTT.

This clonotype was seen a few times. A read error is likely, as this CDR3 ends without the conserved phenylalanine or tryptophan. The limits of the CDR3 on the DNA are not certain, so only TCRdb's listed CDR3 is given. The chain recombines TRBV7-9 with TRBJ2-3; the DNA was not compared with TRBD1, the D call given in the table. Germline V gene data show CDR1 as SEHNR and CDR2 as FQNEAQ (reference sequence). The CDR3 is made up of 12 amino acids, end residues included. CDR3 sequence reads: CASSLAASGTFV.

The V and J genes are TRBV6-1 and TRBJ1-3; D gene uncertain. The germline gives CDR1 MNHNS, CDR2 SASEGT. The CDR3 length is 17 residues. Trimming shortened V by 2 bases and J by 1 base, and 15 bases separated the two germline ends. The CDR3 is CASSEFRVWGSGNTIYF. The CDR3 DNA reads TGTGCCAGCAGTGAATTCCGGGTCTGGGGATCTGGAAACACCATATATTTT.

This chain joins TRBV7-9 and TRBJ2-2; D ambiguous. V was trimmed by 7 bases and J by 10 bases, leaving 16 bases between them. The CDR3 consists of 13 residues. Germline V gene sequence: CDR1 SEHNR, CDR2 FQNEAQ (reference sequence). The CDR3 reads CASTTHSLQELFF. The CDR3 DNA reads TGTGCCAGCACCACACACTCTCTCCAGGAGCTGTTTTTT.

This clonotype was counted only a few times. J is TRBJ1-1 and V is TRBV4-1; D is undetermined. V was cut by 0 bases and J by 1 base, with 9 bases left in between. The germline CDR1 and CDR2 sequences are MGHRA and YSYEKL. The CDR3 has 15 amino acids. CDR3: CASSQEAPSNTEAFF. The CDR3 DNA reads TGCGCCAGCAGCCAAGAGGCGCCCTCGAACACTGAAGCTTTCTTT.

This clonotype was found a few times. J is TRBJ2-4 and V is TRBV6-5; possibly TRBD1 or TRBD2 for D (5 bases each). Germline V gene data show CDR1 as MNHEY and CDR2 as SVGAGI. V was shortened by 10 bases and J by 3 bases, with 19 bases between the two germline ends. The CDR3 has 15 amino acids. CDR3 in amino acids: CATIWDRGGKNIQYF. The CDR3 coding sequence is TGTGCCACCATCTGGGACCGTGGGGGCAAAAACATTCAGTACTTC.